A single TCR beta chain is shown here with its context. Its antigen is unknown. This specimen belongs to a study of T cells in Graves' hyperthyroidism and ophthalmopathy. V lost 6 bases to trimming and J lost 4 bases; unmatched junction nucleotides: 5. This CDR3 has 13 residues. Germline CDR1 is SGHAT and CDR2 is FQNNGV. RNA transcripts were the template for amplifying TCR beta CDR3 regions. The primer set for the first-round RT-PCR of the TCR CDR3 was HTBI. TCRdb passed the multiplex PCR reads through MiXCR, listing each CDR3 protein once. The sample carries 450,000 to 650,000 distinct CDR3 sequences, roughly 20% recorded once. The source of the PBMCs was around 9 ml of fresh peripheral blood. Study outcomes and limitations: Ophthalmopathy was predicted by the model a median of about 6.5 months ahead of onset. A model of 13 V-J features distinguished ophthalmopathy from stable hyperthyroidism.

The TCR comes from a man aged 18 to 30 with Graves' hyperthyroidism. V and J are TRBV11-2 and TRBJ2-5; the match to TRBD1 covers 7 bases. The sample consisted of blood. CDR3 in amino acids: CASSWDSRETQYF. CDR3 nucleotide sequence: TGTGCCAGCAGTTGGGACAGCCGAGAGACCCAGTACTTC.